Sequencing of this T cell receptor (beta chain) was carried out in a study of T cells after posttransplantation cyclophosphamide. This clone was found many times. The target antigen is unknown. The related graft donor's blood sample was taken on the day of bone marrow donation. Study results and caveats: Tissue-infiltrating T cells from skin or gut overlapped little with blood T cells. TRB clonality was highly associated with recipient CMV seropositivity and reactivation. Later blood repertoires were often dominated by clones from the donor CD8+ memory compartment.

Trimming cost V 4 bases and J 0 bases, with 20 bases left between them. The length of the CDR3 is 18 residues. Per germline, CDR1 SGHNT and CDR2 YYREEE (reference sequence). Method: immunoSEQ multiplex PCR; TCRdb's copy keeps in-frame clones and lacks some. Observed in the sample are roughly 32,000 clones, none of them singletons. The TCR was taken from a woman in her twenties or thirties in good health and a related stem cell transplant donor. This chain uses TRBV5-4 with TRBJ2-1; D might be TRBD1 (5 bases). Sequenced: PBMCs. The CDR3 region is CASSTLKTASGSYNEQFF. The CDR3 DNA sequence: TGTGCCAGCAGCACCCTAAAGACAGCCTCTGGCTCCTACAATGAGCAGTTCTTC. Supplemented by reference TRBV5-4 and TRBJ2-1, the full variable domain reads ETGVTQSPTHLIKTRGQQVTLRCSSQSGHNTVSWYQQALGQGPQFIFQYYREEENGRGNFPPRFSGLQFPNYSSELNVNALELDDSALYLCASSTLKTASGSYNEQFFGPGTRLTVL.